The rows below give T cell receptor beta chains drawn from one sample of a study of somatic mutations in cytotoxic T cells in rheumatoid arthritis. TCRdb's table, derived via immunoSEQ multiplex PCR, lists solely in-frame clones and lacks some. The sample contains 15,000 or so clones, around 76% of which appear only once. The sample taken for sequencing was CD8+ T cells sorted from blood. The receptors stem from an adult with rheumatoid arthritis. The CDR3 runs from the conserved cysteine through the conserved F or W. The D gene is left open where the match is weak. Clone size is shown for a subset of rows, as once, few, many or a class of expanded clone.

cdr3_aa	cdr3_nt	clone_size	v_call	j_call	d_call
CASSFGVAGVYEQYF	TGTGCCAGCAGTTTCGGGGTAGCGGGAGTCTACGAGCAGTACTTC	NA	TRBV27	TRBJ2-7	TRBD2
CASSPDSGGTEAFF	TGTGCCAGCAGCCCCGACTCGGGGGGCACTGAAGCTTTCTTT	NA	TRBV6-4	TRBJ1-1	NA
CASSLDSGSSYEQYF	TGTGCCAGCAGCTTGGATAGCGGGAGCTCCTACGAGCAGTACTTC	NA	TRBV7-9	TRBJ2-7	TRBD2
CASSLRLGLQETQYF	TGTGCCAGCAGCTTACGGTTGGGGCTCCAAGAGACCCAGTACTTC	NA	TRBV7-7	TRBJ2-5	NA
CASSAPDGNYGYTF	TGTGCCAGCAGCGCGCCGGACGGTAACTATGGCTACACCTTC	once	TRBV9	TRBJ1-2	NA
CASSQDRGALGGNTIYF	TGCGCCAGCAGCCAAGATCGGGGGGCCCTGGGGGGAAACACCATATATTTT	NA	TRBV4-3	TRBJ1-3	NA
CASSTLGQGENIQYF	TGCGCCAGTAGCACCTTAGGACAGGGAGAAAACATTCAGTACTTC	NA	TRBV5-1	TRBJ2-4	TRBD1
CASSLGASNYGYTF	TGTGCCAGCAGCTTAGGCGCATCTAACTATGGCTACACCTTC	large	TRBV5-6	TRBJ1-2	NA
CASSPIVGGSNQPQHF	TGTGCCAGCAGTCCGATAGTAGGGGGTAGCAATCAGCCCCAGCATTTT	once	TRBV28	TRBJ1-5	NA
CASSAPGDSTHEQFF	TGTGCCAGCAGCGCCCCGGGGGACTCTACCCATGAGCAGTTCTTC	NA	TRBV7-9	TRBJ2-1	NA